This T cell receptor beta chain derives from a study of cytomegalovirus exposure and HLA in healthy donors. Across the whole study: When over 300 donors were genotyped, around 77% of them were found to fall in the Caucasian-associated ancestry cluster.

The PCR ran on 60 Vbeta and 13 Jbeta primers. The assay was immunoSEQ multiplex PCR, and TCRdb's table has in-frame clones only and misses some. The repertoire has 300,000 or so clones, 80% to 90% of them found once; the top ten carry 1.5% to 2%. On this clone itself: The antigen is unknown.

Study outcomes and limitations: Altogether, 160 or so TCR beta chains were recorded as cytomegalovirus-associated. Relative to the approximately 680-donor mean, N-insertions were reportedly fewer in an Asian-associated ancestry cluster in a later analysis.

The germline V gene encodes CDR1 SEHNR and CDR2 FQNEAQ (reference sequence). This CDR3 is 14 amino acids long. J lost 5 bases, V lost 0 bases, and 0 bases had no gene match. The receptor was derived from a woman aged 35 to 49 in good health and CMV-seropositive. The sequencing sample was made of PBMCs. The chain links TRBV7-9 to TRBJ2-1, with 8 positions matching TRBD1. The CDR3 DNA reads TGTGCCAGCAGCTTAGCGGACAGGGACAATGAGCAGTTCTTC. Residues: CASSLADRDNEQFF.